This entry concerns a single TCR beta chain. What it binds is not known. The V gene lost 0 bases and the J gene lost 2 bases, with 12 bases spanning the gap. The CDR3 length is 16 residues. Looked up from germline, CDR1 is SGHRS and CDR2 is YFSETQ. The sample belongs to a study of OX40 agonist ivuxolimab in advanced cancers. Whole-study context: Recorded diagnoses for dose-escalation patients were hepatocellular carcinoma, melanoma, renal cell or head and neck cancer. A male proportion of over 70% was recorded, with mean age about 62 years and range roughly 23 to 85. Three individuals attained partial responses, comprising one hepatocellular carcinoma case and two cutaneous melanoma cases. Whole-study results and caveats: It was also the case that some nonresponders had low normalized T-cell clonal expansion.

Sequencing used immunoSEQ multiplex PCR; TCRdb keeps in-frame clones, though not all of them. There are fewer than 200,000 clones in the sample; roughly 94% occur only once, and approximately 0.3% lies in the top ten. This chain links TRBV5-1 with TRBJ1-5, with D possibly TRBD1 on 5 matching bases. The specimen comprised CD4+ or CD8+ T cells sorted from blood, sampled in a trial of the OX40 agonist ivuxolimab. The origin of this receptor is an adult with an advanced solid tumor such as melanoma, head and neck, liver or kidney cancer. The CDR3: CASSLAPQGGNQPQHF. The CDR3 DNA reads TGCGCCAGCAGCTTGGCTCCCCAGGGAGGCAATCAGCCCCAGCATTTT. The variable domain in full, with the rest retrieved from reference TRBV5-1 and TRBJ1-5, is KAGVTQTPRYLIKTRGQQVTLSCSPISGHRSVSWYQQTPGQGLQFLFEYFSETQRNKGNFPGRFSGRQFSNSRSEMNVSTLELGDSALYLCASSLAPQGGNQPQHFGDGTRLSIL.